Sequencing of this T cell receptor (beta chain) was carried out in a study of blood T cell repertoires in COVID-19. Here immunoSEQ multiplex PCR was the method, and the copy in TCRdb shows in-frame clones only, minus some. The data hold over 85,000 clones, with roughly 89% observed a single time. In Seattle, patients joined the study during active infection and were tracked longitudinally. CDR3 length: 15 amino acids. Germline CDR1 is MNHEY and CDR2 is SVGAGI. J was trimmed by 1 base and V by 3 bases; bases with no gene match: 4. The V call is TRBV6-5, the J call TRBJ2-7; 9 bases map to TRBD2. This TCR was recovered from a human donor with COVID-19, enrolled during active disease. The donor label of this sample is uncertain. Material for sequencing was peripheral blood. The CDR3 here is CASSYSGGPSYEQYF. Here the CDR3 DNA reads TGTGCCAGCAGTTATAGCGGGGGACCTTCCTACGAGCAGTACTTC.